The 27 T cell receptor beta chains below all came from one sample that was sequenced in a study of blood T cell repertoires in COVID-19. The assay was immunoSEQ multiplex PCR, and TCRdb's table has in-frame clones only and misses some. This table has roughly 25,000 clones, 86% appearing once. Specimen: peripheral blood. Receptors were obtained from a human donor with active COVID-19. The donor label of this sample is uncertain.

The J gene is TRBJ1-4, the V gene TRBV28; possibly TRBD1 for D (5 bases). This CDR3 contains 13 residues. Per the germline V gene, CDR1 is MDHEN and CDR2 is SYDVKM. V was trimmed by 10 bases and J by 11 bases, leaving 20 bases between them. This chain's CDR3 is CAILGRRGEKLFF. The CDR3, as DNA: TGTGCCATCCTCGGGAGGAGAGGGGAGAAACTGTTTTTT.

This chain links TRBV12-3 or TRBV12-4 with TRBJ2-5, with a weak D call TRBD1 (6 bases). The CDR3 runs 13 residues. Trimming stripped 5 bases from V and 4 bases from J, with 11 bases between. For the CDR3, the DNA is TGTGCCAGCAGTCTACAGGGTGTAGAGACCCAGTACTTC. Its protein is CASSLQGVETQYF.

This chain uses TRBV15 with TRBJ2-7; 11 bases map to TRBD2. Germline CDR1 is LNHNV and CDR2 is YYDKDF (reference sequence). CDR3 size: 17 residues. The ends lost 4 bases at V and 1 base at J; junction bases unmatched: 9. The CDR3 sequence: CATSTLAGGPLSYEQYF. Written as DNA, the CDR3 is TGTGCCACCAGCACCTTAGCGGGAGGGCCTCTATCCTACGAGCAGTACTTC.

The V and J genes are TRBV11-3 and TRBJ1-3, with D perhaps matching TRBD1 (5 bases). This CDR3 has 15 residues. CDR1 is SGHNT and CDR2 is YENEEA in the germline V gene. The V end lost 5 bases, the J end lost 0 bases, and 11 bases lay between the germline ends. The CDR3 loop reads CASSNRSSSGNTIYF. CDR3 nucleotides: TGTGCCAGCAGCAACAGGTCTTCCTCTGGAAACACCATATATTTT. Variable domain in full (rest from reference TRBV11-3 and TRBJ1-3): EAGVVQSPRYKIIEKKQPVAFWCNPISGHNTLYWYLQNLGQGPELLIRYENEEAVDDSQLPKDRFSAERLKGVDSTLKIQPAELGDSAVYLCASSNRSSSGNTIYFGEGSWLTVV.

Turning to this clone: Other DNA variants within this sample encode the same CDR3. The V call is TRBV4-2, the J call TRBJ2-7, with D unresolved. Germline V lookup: CDR1 LGHNA, CDR2 YNFKEQ. CDR3 length: 14 residues. Trimming stripped 9 bases from V and 0 bases from J, with 15 bases between. In DNA, the CDR3 is TGTGCCAGTAGTCCCGATGATAGCTCCTACGAGCAGTACTTC. This encodes CASSPDDSSYEQYF.

The genes are TRBV7-2 and TRBJ2-2; 11 nucleotides match TRBD1. J lost 5 bases, V lost 5 bases, and 4 bases had no gene match. The CDR3 length is 15 residues. From germline, CDR1 is SGHTA and CDR2 FQGNSA. CDR3 in amino acids: CASSRDRGRTGELFF. CDR3 nucleotide sequence: TGTGCCAGCAGCCGGGACAGGGGGAGAACCGGGGAGCTGTTTTTT.

V and J are TRBV5-1 and TRBJ1-3; D perhaps matches TRBD1 (6 bases). From germline, CDR1 is SGHRS and CDR2 YFSETQ. This CDR3 is 14 amino acids long. V lost 2 bases and J lost 4, with 10 bases in between. In DNA, the CDR3 is TGCGCCAGCAGCTTTTCCCAGGGGGGAAACACCATATATTTT. Protein: CASSFSQGGNTIYF.

The chain carries TRBV9 and TRBJ2-7, with 14 bases matching TRBD2. J lost 6 bases, V lost 3 bases, and 2 bases had no gene match. Per the germline V gene, CDR1 is SGDLS and CDR2 is YYNGEE. The CDR3 is 14 amino acids. The CDR3 protein is CASSAGLAGAEQYF. CDR3 bases: TGTGCCAGCAGCGCGGGACTAGCGGGAGCCGAGCAGTACTTC.

This sequence joins TRBV30 and TRBJ2-3; the D gene is possibly TRBD2 (5 bases). CDR3 length equals 16 residues. Trimming pared 2 bases from V and 0 bases from J, leaving 15 bases between. Looked up from germline, CDR1 is GTSNPN and CDR2 is SVGIG (reference sequence). Here the CDR3 reads CAWSTSSGWSTDTQYF. DNA of the CDR3: TGTGCCTGGAGTACCAGTTCGGGATGGAGCACAGATACGCAGTATTTT.

This clone was seen more than once but under ten times. The chain combines TRBV6-5 with TRBJ2-7, with D unclear. With 6 bases removed from V and 2 bases from J, the gap between germline ends came to 14 bases. Germline V lookup: CDR1 MNHEY, CDR2 SVGAGI. The CDR3 is made up of 14 amino acids. In nucleotides, the CDR3 is TGTGCCAGCAGGGGTGGCAGCGAAGCCTACGAGCAGTACTTC. Amino acids: CASRGGSEAYEQYF.

The gene calls are TRBV5-1 and TRBJ2-5; 7 bases match TRBD2. This CDR3 comprises 16 residues. The germline V gene has CDR1 SGHRS and CDR2 YFSETQ. With V trimmed by 0 bases and J by 2 bases, 7 bases remained unmatched. The CDR3 is CASSLGGSGLQETQYF. In DNA form, the CDR3 reads TGCGCCAGCAGCTTGGGCGGGAGCGGCTTACAAGAGACCCAGTACTTC.

The chain recombines TRBV3-1 (or the pseudogene TRBV3-2) with TRBJ1-1; the D is unclear. V was cut by 5 bases and J by 6 bases, with 16 bases left in between. CDR3 length: 14 residues. Germline CDR1 and CDR2: LGHDT and YNNKEL (reference sequence). The CDR3 bases are TGTGCCAGCAGCTCTCATCCTGGAGGCGCTGAAGCTTTCTTT. Its protein is CASSSHPGGAEAFF.

This chain connects TRBV28 to TRBJ1-3, with D possibly being TRBD1 (6 bases). Germline V lookup: CDR1 MDHEN, CDR2 SYDVKM. V lost 6 bases, J lost 4 bases, and 25 bases lay in between. CDR3 length equals 18 residues. This CDR3 is CASSPTGIADLRGNTIYF. Here the CDR3 DNA reads TGTGCCAGCAGCCCGACAGGTATAGCCGATTTGAGGGGAAACACCATATATTTT. The full variable domain, with the rest looked up from reference TRBV28 and TRBJ1-3, is DVKVTQSSRYLVKRTGEKVFLECVQDMDHENMFWYRQDPGLGLRLIYFSYDVKMKEKGDIPEGYSVSREKKERFSLILESASTNQTSMYLCASSPTGIADLRGNTIYFGEGSWLTVV.

This chain uses TRBV29-1 with TRBJ2-2; D is perhaps TRBD2 (6 bases). The CDR3 extends over 14 amino acids. Germline V CDR1 and CDR2: SQVTM, ANQGSEA. With 4 bases removed from V and 6 bases from J, the gap between germline ends came to 15 bases. This chain's CDR3 is CSVGRGFRAGELFF. In DNA form, the CDR3 reads TGCAGCGTTGGCCGGGGGTTTCGCGCCGGGGAGCTGTTTTTT.

V and J are TRBV29-1 and TRBJ2-1, with 11 positions matching TRBD2. The germline V gene has CDR1 SQVTM and CDR2 ANQGSEA. The V gene end was trimmed by 1 base and the J gene end by 1 base; junction bases not matched to a gene: 12. The CDR3 has 19 residues. This CDR3 reads CSVEVGGLAGSISYNEQFF. The CDR3 DNA follows: TGCAGCGTTGAAGTAGGAGGACTAGCGGGTTCTATTTCCTACAATGAGCAGTTCTTC.

The chain has TRBV5-1 and TRBJ2-5; D might be TRBD1 (5 bases). The germline V gene has CDR1 SGHRS and CDR2 YFSETQ. CDR3 size: 17 residues. The V and J ends lost 1 base and 1 base respectively, with 17 bases between them. CDR3 region: CASSLYLDVTGQETQYF. CDR3 nucleotides: TGCGCCAGCAGCTTGTACTTGGACGTCACAGGCCAAGAGACCCAGTACTTC.

Only a few counts were recorded for this clone. The V call is TRBV4-3, the J call TRBJ1-1; 7 bases fit TRBD1. The germline gives CDR1 LGHNA, CDR2 YSLEER. This CDR3 contains 12 residues. The ends lost 3 bases at V and 9 bases at J; junction bases unmatched: 4. The CDR3 DNA reads TGCGCCAGCAGCCACAAGACAGGGAAAGCTTTCTTT. The encoded protein is CASSHKTGKAFF.

This sequence joins TRBV5-4 and TRBJ1-1, with TRBD1 matching over 10 bases. CDR1 is SGHNT and CDR2 is YYREEE in the germline V gene (reference sequence). J was trimmed by 4 bases and V by 4 bases; bases with no gene match: 4. CDR3 length equals 14 residues. The CDR3 DNA is TGTGCCAGCAGCCTCGGACAGGGGGGCACTGAAGCTTTCTTT. Its protein product is CASSLGQGGTEAFF.

This chain uses TRBV6-5 with TRBJ1-1, with 8 bases lining up with TRBD1. After removal of 5 bases from V and 3 bases from J, the junction contained 5 bases not matched to a gene. CDR3 length equals 14 residues. In germline, CDR1 is MNHEY, CDR2 SVGAGI. This chain's CDR3 is CASSHRQGYTEAFF. The CDR3 coding sequence is TGTGCCAGCAGTCACCGACAGGGGTACACTGAAGCTTTCTTT.

The chain uses TRBV19 and TRBJ2-7; D is unclear. V gave up 10 bases and J gave up 0 bases, with 19 bases separating them. There are 15 residues in the CDR3. The germline V gene encodes CDR1 LNHDA and CDR2 SQIVND (reference sequence). The CDR3 is CAILIFTVTSYEQYF. The CDR3 nucleotides are TGTGCCATCCTCATATTTACAGTAACCTCCTACGAGCAGTACTTC.

This clone was observed a single time. The genes are TRBV19 and TRBJ2-7, with D perhaps matching TRBD1 (6 bases). Germline V gives CDR1 LNHDA, CDR2 SQIVND (reference sequence). Trimming pared 3 bases from V and 3 bases from J, leaving 12 bases between. The CDR3 runs to 14 residues. CDR3 in amino acids: CASSIGTGHYEQYF. CDR3 DNA: TGTGCCAGTAGTATTGGGACGGGACACTACGAGCAGTACTTC.

Only a few counts were recorded for this clone. The V call is TRBV10-1, the J call TRBJ1-5, with D maybe TRBD1 (5 bases). V dropped 4 bases and J dropped 6 bases, with 7 bases sitting between them. Germline V gene data show CDR1 as WNHNN and CDR2 as SYGVQD (reference sequence). CDR3 size: 12 residues. The CDR3 spells CASSAGSQPQHF. The DNA for the CDR3 is TGCGCCAGCAGTGCAGGGTCTCAGCCCCAGCATTTT.

The J gene is TRBJ1-1, the V gene TRBV12-3 or TRBV12-4, with TRBD1 as a possible D gene (5 bases). CDR3 length: 13 residues. V was cut by 3 bases and J by 4 bases, with 9 bases left in between. The DNA for the CDR3 is TGTGCCAGCAGTTTCAGCGGGGGCACTGAAGCTTTCTTT. Translating gives CASSFSGGTEAFF.

The chain joins TRBV6-5 to TRBJ2-5, with D tentatively TRBD2 (5 bases). Germline lookup yields CDR1 MNHEY and CDR2 SVGAGI. The CDR3 is made up of 13 amino acids. V dropped 1 base and J dropped 3 bases, with 6 bases sitting between them. The CDR3 DNA reads as TGTGCCAGCAGTTACTACGGGGAAGAGACCCAGTACTTC. Protein product: CASSYYGEETQYF.

The genes are TRBV7-9 and TRBJ2-3; 9 bases agree with TRBD2. This CDR3 is built from 19 residues. The junction had 16 bases not matched to a gene; V was cut back by 1 base and J by 5 bases. Germline lookup yields CDR1 SEHNR and CDR2 FQNEAQ (reference sequence). The CDR3 here is CASSLDTLRASGIIDTQYF. Written as DNA, the CDR3 is TGTGCCAGCAGCTTAGATACGTTACGGGCTAGCGGGATTATAGATACGCAGTATTTT. Full variable domain (rest looked up from reference TRBV7-9 and TRBJ2-3): DTGVSQNPRHKITKRGQNVTFRCDPISEHNRLYWYRQTLGQGPEFLTYFQNEAQLEKSRLLSDRFSAERPKGSFSTLEIQRTEQGDSAMYLCASSLDTLRASGIIDTQYFGPGTRLTVL.

The V call is TRBV7-6, the J call TRBJ2-2; 8 nucleotides agree with TRBD1. The V gene end was trimmed by 5 bases and the J gene end by 3 bases; junction bases not matched to a gene: 8. The CDR3 has 16 amino acids. Germline CDR1 SGHVS, CDR2 FNYEAQ. The CDR3 loop reads CASSPRTGQDTGELFF. In DNA form, the CDR3 reads TGTGCCAGCAGCCCGAGGACAGGGCAGGACACCGGGGAGCTGTTTTTT.

V is TRBV11-2 and J is TRBJ2-1, with a tentative D call TRBD2 (6 bases). The CDR3 has 15 amino acids. V was clipped by 1 base and J by 5 bases, with 12 bases between them. In germline, CDR1 is SGHAT, CDR2 FQNNGV. The CDR3 here is CASSLVGGIHNEQFF. The CDR3 DNA is TGTGCCAGCAGCTTAGTAGGCGGGATCCACAATGAGCAGTTCTTC. Complete variable domain (other parts from reference TRBV11-2 and TRBJ2-1): EAGVAQSPRYKIIEKRQSVAFWCNPISGHATLYWYQQILGQGPKLLIQFQNNGVVDDSQLPKDRFSAERLKGVDSTLKIQPAKLEDSAVYLCASSLVGGIHNEQFFGPGTRLTVL.